One sample yielded the 30 T cell receptor beta chains listed below, sequenced in a study of CD8+ T cells in alopecia areata (dated by TCRdb to between 2017 and 2018). Receptor libraries were prepared by the immunoSEQ multiplex PCR assay. For TCR sequencing, RNA was extracted from every sample and reverse transcribed into cDNA to serve as template. Sourced from immuneACCESS, this table was stored by TCRdb with only in-frame sequences that have V and J called. A share of the clones is absent; for the studies checked, an unresolved V gene accounts for under half, and the remainder has no known explanation. The sample profile shows some 120,000 clones; around 50% of them were found once. In total, the top ten clones hold less than 15% of the sample. This sample's time point label indicates: less than 25 weeks on oral tofacitinib. Taken with the paper, the label for treatment or condition translates to: oral pan-JAK inhibitor, 5-10 mg twice daily.

This specimen consisted of CD8+ T cells sorted from blood, obtained at week 24, from a patient treated with tofacitinib. These receptors came from a human donor with alopecia areata.

The J gene is TRBJ1-1, the V gene TRBV6-6, with D uncertain. Germline CDR1 and CDR2: MNHNY and SVGAGI (reference sequence). V lost 2 bases and J lost 0, with 13 bases in between. The CDR3 consists of 16 residues. The CDR3 is CASSYEQSLMNTEAFF. The CDR3 bases are TGTGCCAGCAGTTACGAACAGTCGCTCATGAACACTGAAGCTTTCTTT.

V usage is TRBV4-2 and J usage is TRBJ2-7, with D maybe TRBD2 (6 bases). The ends were cut back, 1 base at V and 3 bases at J, with 16 bases in the middle. The CDR3 is 16 residues long. CDR1 and CDR2 (germline): LGHNA, YNFKEQ. The CDR3 nucleotides read TGTGCCAGCAGCCAAGTAATCGGGCGGGGTGGCTACGAGCAGTACTTC. It translates to CASSQVIGRGGYEQYF.

This clone was picked up one time. V usage is TRBV11-2 and J usage is TRBJ2-1; a possible D gene is TRBD1 (6 bases). There are 15 residues in the CDR3. CDR1 SGHAT and CDR2 FQNNGV come from the germline V gene. V lost 2 bases and J lost 7, with 15 bases in between. CDR3 bases: TGTGCCAGCAGCTTATGGGGGCAGGACGGGAATGAGCAGTTCTTC. Translating gives CASSLWGQDGNEQFF.

The V and J genes are TRBV13 and TRBJ1-2, with D perhaps TRBD1 (5 bases). Germline values: CDR1 PRHDT, CDR2 FYEKMQ (reference sequence). Trimming took off 7 bases at V and 8 bases at J, with 17 bases between the two ends. This CDR3 has 13 amino acids. This CDR3 reads CASTPGPTIGYTF. The CDR3 nucleotides are TGTGCCAGCACCCCGGGACCCACTATCGGCTACACCTTC.

This clone was found a few times. With a far larger clone one base away, a read error is the likely cause. The chain has TRBV2 and TRBJ2-3; 8 nucleotides align to TRBD2. With V trimmed by 5 bases and J by 2 bases, 3 bases remained unmatched. The CDR3 sequence is 14 residues long. Looked up from germline, CDR1 is SNHLY and CDR2 is FYNNEI. Here the CDR3 reads CASSYGGATDTQYF. The CDR3, as DNA: TGTGCCAGCAGTTACGGGGGGGCCACAGATACGCAGTATTTT.

This rearrangement joins TRBV15 to TRBJ2-7; the D is unclear. The CDR3 length is 17 residues. V shed 2 bases and J shed 3 bases, with 20 bases lying between them. Per the germline V gene, CDR1 is LNHNV and CDR2 is YYDKDF (reference sequence). CDR3 coding DNA: TGTGCCACCAGCAGAATGTCAGGTGACGTTCGTGACTACGAGCAGTACTTC. Protein: CATSRMSGDVRDYEQYF.

This clone turned up a few times. The DNA of the CDR3 is TGTGCCAGTAGTATAATTCTGGGCGCCTGGAACACTGAAGCTTTCTTT. Amino acids: CASSIILGAWNTEAFF. The rearrangement links TRBV19 to TRBJ1-1; D is uncertain. V lost 2 bases and J 1 base, leaving 14 bases between the germline ends. The CDR3 covers 16 residues. Germline assignment: CDR1 LNHDA and CDR2 SQIVND (reference sequence).

This clone turned up a few times. This chain connects TRBV18 to TRBJ2-5, with D possibly being TRBD1 (5 bases). V was clipped by 0 bases and J by 5 bases, with 16 bases between them. The CDR3 has 16 amino acids. Per the germline V gene, CDR1 is KGHSH and CDR2 is LQKENI. The CDR3 DNA reads TGTGCCAGCTCACCACCTCGCGGCTACCGACAGGAGACCCAGTACTTC. Its protein product is CASSPPRGYRQETQYF.

The chain joins TRBV30 to TRBJ1-1; D remains unclear. Trimming removed 0 bases at V and 3 bases at J, with 14 bases between. Germline V lookup: CDR1 GTSNPN, CDR2 SVGIG (reference sequence). This CDR3 has 15 residues. In nucleotides, the CDR3 is TGTGCCTGGAGTGTACCCTTGGAGCGGTACACTGAAGCTTTCTTT. Translated: CAWSVPLERYTEAFF. Using reference TRBV30 and TRBJ1-1 for the parts outside the CDR3, the full variable domain is SQTIHQWPATLVQPVGSPLSLECTVEGTSNPNLYWYRQAAGRGLQLLFYSVGIGQISSEVPQNLSASRPQDRQFILSSKKLLLSDSGFYLCAWSVPLERYTEAFFGQGTRLTVV.

The V call is TRBV9, the J call TRBJ1-1; unclear D gene. CDR3 length: 15 residues. CDR1 is SGDLS, CDR2 YYNGEE, per germline. V was clipped by 0 bases and J by 0 bases, with 9 bases between them. This chain's CDR3 is CASSVDSGMNTEAFF. The CDR3 nucleotides are TGTGCCAGCAGCGTAGATTCTGGGATGAACACTGAAGCTTTCTTT.

V and J are TRBV11-2 and TRBJ2-7, with 9 bases fitting TRBD1. The V gene end was trimmed by 4 bases and the J gene end by 4 bases; junction bases not matched to a gene: 2. In germline, CDR1 is SGHAT, CDR2 FQNNGV. There are 13 residues in the CDR3. The CDR3 DNA reads TGTGCCAGCAGCTACGACAGGGGGTACGAGCAGTACTTC. It is translated as CASSYDRGYEQYF.

This chain uses TRBV7-9 with TRBJ2-7; 9 nucleotides match TRBD1. Germline CDR1 and CDR2: SEHNR and FQNEAQ (reference sequence). Germline trimming cut 5 bases from V and 4 bases from J; bases unmatched to any gene: 9. This CDR3 has 15 amino acids. The CDR3 loop is CASSQWDRVKYEQYF. CDR3 nucleotides: TGTGCCAGCAGCCAATGGGACAGGGTAAAATACGAGCAGTACTTC. The full variable domain, completed using reference TRBV7-9 and TRBJ2-7, is DTGVSQNPRHKITKRGQNVTFRCDPISEHNRLYWYRQTLGQGPEFLTYFQNEAQLEKSRLLSDRFSAERPKGSFSTLEIQRTEQGDSAMYLCASSQWDRVKYEQYFGPGTRLTVT.

CDR3 in amino acids: CASSQGPGYNEQFF. Written as DNA, the CDR3 is TGCGCCAGCAGCCAAGGACCGGGTTACAATGAGCAGTTCTTC. J is TRBJ2-1 and V is TRBV4-1; no reliable D call. V dropped 1 base and J dropped 4 bases, with 8 bases sitting between them. Germline CDR1 is MGHRA and CDR2 is YSYEKL. This CDR3 region has 14 residues.

Only a few counts were recorded for this clone. The chain is built from TRBV25-1 and TRBJ1-2; D gene ambiguous. Trimming took 4 bases from V and 8 from J, leaving 14 bases between them. The CDR3 extends over 13 amino acids. The germline CDR1 and CDR2 sequences are MGHDK and SYGVNS. CDR3 DNA sequence: TGTGCCAGCAGTGGAAGCAATTGGGAGGGCTACACCTTC. This translates into CASSGSNWEGYTF.

The rearrangement links TRBV5-4 to TRBJ1-1; D unclear. Germline V gene sequence: CDR1 SGHNT, CDR2 YYREEE (reference sequence). V was trimmed by 3 bases and J by 2 bases, leaving 8 bases between them. The CDR3 totals 13 residues. The CDR3 coding sequence is TGTGCCAGCAGCTCGGAGGGTAACACTGAAGCTTTCTTT. Residues: CASSSEGNTEAFF.

The V gene is TRBV7-9, the J gene TRBJ2-4; 7 bases map to TRBD1. There are 14 residues in the CDR3. V was clipped by 6 bases and J by 8 bases; unmatched bases: 10. Per the germline V gene, CDR1 is SEHNR and CDR2 is FQNEAQ (reference sequence). The CDR3 sequence: CASRPKTGTHIQYF. DNA of the CDR3: TGTGCCAGCAGGCCGAAGACAGGGACCCACATTCAGTACTTC.

The rearrangement links TRBV14 to TRBJ1-1, with a possible D match to TRBD1 (6 bases). The germline CDR1 and CDR2 sequences are SGHDN and FVKESK. V was pared by 1 base and J by 1 base, with 10 bases between. The CDR3 is 15 amino acids. CDR3 nucleotides: TGTGCCAGCAGCCAAGTAGGACAGTGGAACACTGAAGCTTTCTTT. This codes for CASSQVGQWNTEAFF.

V is TRBV9 and J is TRBJ2-7; D is undetermined. V lost 0 bases and J lost 3, with 7 bases in between. This CDR3 contains 13 residues. The germline V gene encodes CDR1 SGDLS and CDR2 YYNGEE. CDR3 amino acids: CASSVGANYEQYF. DNA of the CDR3: TGTGCCAGCAGCGTAGGCGCGAACTACGAGCAGTACTTC.

This clone was seen just once. The rearrangement joins TRBV29-1 to TRBJ2-3, with D possibly TRBD1 on 6 matching bases. The CDR3 extends over 16 amino acids. From germline, CDR1 is SQVTM and CDR2 ANQGSEA. V was trimmed by 1 base and J by 0 bases, leaving 14 bases between them. CDR3 DNA sequence: TGCAGCGTTGAAGGGACAGCGACCGCTAGCACAGATACGCAGTATTTT. Translated, it gives CSVEGTATASTDTQYF.

The chain links TRBV30 to TRBJ1-2, with TRBD1 identical over 9 bases. This CDR3 comprises 13 residues. Germline CDR1 and CDR2: GTSNPN and SVGIG (reference sequence). Trimming took 0 bases from V and 6 from J; bases not matched to a gene: 2. CDR3 sequence reads: CAWSVQGADGYTF. The DNA for the CDR3 is TGTGCCTGGAGTGTACAGGGGGCTGATGGCTACACCTTC.

The chain is built from TRBV11-1 and TRBJ2-1; D is unresolved. Trimming left V 3 bases short and J 4 bases short, with 10 bases between. The CDR3 spans 14 residues. Germline assignment: CDR1 SGHAT and CDR2 FQDESV (reference sequence). The CDR3 DNA sequence: TGTGCCAGCAGCTTTCCTTACTCTTACAATGAGCAGTTCTTC. This codes for CASSFPYSYNEQFF.

The rearrangement uses TRBV9 and TRBJ2-7; D unresolved. CDR3 length: 12 residues. Germline V gene lookup returns CDR1 SGDLS and CDR2 YYNGEE. V lost 0 bases, J lost 8 bases, and 9 bases lay in between. CDR3 in amino acids: CASSVDGAKQYF. CDR3 sequence (DNA): TGTGCCAGCAGCGTAGATGGCGCTAAGCAGTACTTC.

The V gene is TRBV29-1, the J gene TRBJ2-2; D remains ambiguous. Trimming took off 4 bases at V and 7 bases at J, with 10 bases between the two ends. Per the germline V gene, CDR1 is SQVTM and CDR2 is ANQGSEA. The CDR3 is made up of 12 amino acids. The DNA for the CDR3 is TGCAGCGTTGTGGACCCAATCGGGGAGCTGTTTTTT. This gives the protein CSVVDPIGELFF.

On this clone itself: A read error may account for a junction end that differs from germline. This chain connects TRBV27 to TRBJ2-2; 9 bases are a match to TRBD2. CDR3 length equals 16 residues. Germline CDR1 reads MNHEY; CDR2 reads SMNVEV (reference sequence). Here the CDR3 reads CASTLGGGARTGELFF. DNA for the CDR3: TGTGCCAGCACTTTAGGCGGGGGGGCCCGGACCGGGGAGCTGTTTTTT.

A single count supports this clone. This CDR3 is also generated by other DNA sequences in the sample. The rearrangement joins TRBV7-9 to TRBJ1-5; no reliable D call. Trimming took 3 bases from V and 2 from J, leaving 2 bases between them. CDR1 is SEHNR and CDR2 is FQNEAQ in the germline V gene (reference sequence). The CDR3 covers 12 residues. For the CDR3, the DNA is TGTGCCAGCAGCTTGGGCAATCAGCCCCAGCATTTT. Protein product: CASSLGNQPQHF.

This clone was detected a few times. This chain joins TRBV4-1 and TRBJ2-3; D uncertain. Germline CDR1 is MGHRA and CDR2 is YSYEKL. The CDR3 extends over 15 amino acids. Trimming pared 1 base from V and 0 bases from J, leaving 8 bases between. The CDR3 reads CASSQGTASTDTQYF. Here the CDR3 DNA reads TGCGCCAGCAGCCAAGGAACAGCAAGCACAGATACGCAGTATTTT.

The gene calls are TRBV9 and TRBJ2-3; a weak D match, TRBD2 (7 bases). The germline V and J ends were trimmed by 2 bases and 0 bases, with 16 bases remaining between them. CDR1 and CDR2 from the germline V gene are SGDLS and YYNGEE. The CDR3 length is 17 residues. This chain's CDR3 is CASSVGGARVSTDTQYF. CDR3 DNA sequence: TGTGCCAGCAGCGTTGGGGGGGCGCGGGTCAGCACAGATACGCAGTATTTT.

This clone turned up a few times. This sample includes further DNA sequences coding for the same CDR3. J is TRBJ1-1 and V is TRBV5-6; the D is unclear. The CDR3 has 12 residues. The ends were cut back, 0 bases at V and 3 bases at J, with 3 bases in the middle. The V gene's germline CDR1 is SGHDT and CDR2 YYEEEE. CDR3 nucleotide sequence: TGTGCCAGCAGCTTGGGGGACACTGAAGCTTTCTTT. It encodes CASSLGDTEAFF.

V gene TRBV7-9 combines with J gene TRBJ2-1; D remains unclear. V shed 6 bases and J shed 2 bases, with 17 bases lying between them. Germline V lookup: CDR1 SEHNR, CDR2 FQNEAQ (reference sequence). The CDR3 contains 16 residues. The CDR3 is CASRSQGRGPYNEQFF. CDR3 DNA sequence: TGTGCCAGCAGGTCGCAAGGGCGTGGCCCCTACAATGAGCAGTTCTTC.

The J gene is TRBJ2-7, the V gene TRBV27; D is undetermined. The CDR3 is made up of 11 amino acids. Trimming took 5 bases from V and 4 from J, leaving 6 bases between them. Germline assignment: CDR1 MNHEY and CDR2 SMNVEV (reference sequence). In DNA form, the CDR3 reads TGTGCCAGCAGTGATAATTACGAGCAGTACTTC. Its translation is CASSDNYEQYF.